This entry lists 13 T cell receptor beta chains sequenced from one sample in a study of T cells after yellow fever vaccination. One entry per CDR3 protein, called by TCRdb with MiXCR from the 5' RACE reads. The data hold a few hundred thousand distinct CDR3 sequences, with around 6.8% observed a single time. The material sequenced was PBMCs, taken approximately 40 days after the first yellow fever vaccination. These receptor sequences come from a young man who received the YFV17D yellow fever vaccine.

This clonotype was counted only a few times. The limits of the CDR3 on the DNA are not certain, so only TCRdb's listed CDR3 is given. The chain uses TRBV7-9 and TRBJ2-1. Germline V gives CDR1 SEHNR, CDR2 FQNEAQ (reference sequence). The CDR3 totals 13 residues, both ends included. CDR3 in amino acids: CASSLFLYNEQFF.

This clonotype was picked up a small number of times. This chain uses TRBV4-3 with TRBJ2-1; TRBD2 matches 8 bases. The CDR3 consists of 16 residues. The V and J ends lost 2 bases and 8 bases, in that order; junction bases with no gene match: 11. Germline loops: CDR1 LGHNA, CDR2 YSLEER. The CDR3 protein is CASSQSLTGGWDEQFF. CDR3 in DNA: TGCGCCAGCAGCCAATCTCTTACGGGGGGGTGGGATGAGCAGTTCTTC.

V and J are TRBV6-1 and TRBJ2-7, with D possibly TRBD2 on 6 matching bases. V was trimmed by 7 bases and J by 2 bases, leaving 21 bases between them. Germline V lookup: CDR1 MNHNS, CDR2 SASEGT. CDR3 length: 16 amino acids. CDR3 nucleotides: TGTGCCAGCACCCTACGGGGGAACAACGAGGCCTACGAGCAGTACTTC. It yields the protein CASTLRGNNEAYEQYF.

V and J are TRBV9 and TRBJ2-1; D is possibly TRBD2 (7 bases). Germline V gives CDR1 SGDLS, CDR2 YYNGEE. This CDR3 is built from 17 residues. V was cut by 1 base and J by 7 bases, with 21 bases left in between. CDR3 in amino acids: CASSVWNRVGTKNEQFF. CDR3 sequence (DNA): TGTGCCAGCAGCGTATGGAACAGGGTTGGGACTAAGAATGAGCAGTTCTTC.

The chain carries TRBV7-6 and TRBJ2-1; the match to TRBD2 covers 7 bases. The CDR3 consists of 17 residues. CDR1 is SGHVS, CDR2 FNYEAQ, per germline. J gave up 0 bases and V 5 bases, and 10 bases lay outside the gene matches. The chain's CDR3 is CASSPPGLAASYNEQFF. In DNA form, the CDR3 reads TGTGCCAGCAGCCCCCCTGGGCTAGCGGCCTCCTACAATGAGCAGTTCTTC. The full variable domain, with the rest looked up from reference TRBV7-6 and TRBJ2-1, is GAGVSQSPRYKVTKRGQDVALRCDPISGHVSLYWYRQALGQGPEFLTYFNYEAQQDKSGLPNDRFSAERPEGSISTLTIQRTEQRDSAMYRCASSPPGLAASYNEQFFGPGTRLTVL.

The sample holds a few counts of this clonotype. CDR3 DNA: TGTGCCAGCAGCTTATCGGCAATACCCTCTGGAAACACCATATATTTT. It encodes CASSLSAIPSGNTIYF. The chain employs TRBV7-2 and TRBJ1-3; D remains unclear. V lost 2 bases to trimming and J lost 0 bases, with 11 bases between them. CDR3 length: 16 amino acids. Per germline, CDR1 SGHTA and CDR2 FQGNSA. Using reference TRBV7-2 and TRBJ1-3 for the parts outside the CDR3, the full variable domain is GAGVSQSPSNKVTEKGKDVELRCDPISGHTALYWYRQSLGQGLEFLIYFQGNSAPDKSGLPSDRFSAERTGGSVSTLTIQRTQQEDSAVYLCASSLSAIPSGNTIYFGEGSWLTVV.

This clonotype has a handful of counts. The chain combines TRBV5-4 with TRBJ2-2; 7 positions match TRBD1. Looked up from germline, CDR1 is SGHNT and CDR2 is YYREEE (reference sequence). The CDR3 runs to 16 residues. With V trimmed by 0 bases and J by 1 base, 3 bases remained unmatched. The CDR3 sequence is CASSLDRGLNTGELFF. CDR3 sequence (DNA): TGTGCCAGCAGCTTGGACAGGGGTCTGAACACCGGGGAGCTGTTTTTT.

The chain recombines TRBV9 with TRBJ1-5; a possible D gene is TRBD1 (6 bases). V lost 3 bases and J 12 bases, leaving 22 bases between the germline ends. The CDR3 consists of 15 residues. CDR1 and CDR2 from the germline V gene are SGDLS and YYNGEE. Here the CDR3 reads CASSEDPTGYPRQHF. CDR3 nucleotides: TGTGCCAGCAGCGAGGACCCGACAGGCTACCCTCGCCAGCATTTT.

At least ten counts were recorded for this clonotype. The chain recombines TRBV5-1 with TRBJ2-3, with 7 bases aligning to TRBD1. V gave up 5 bases and J gave up 4 bases; unmatched junction bases: 10. CDR3 length: 15 amino acids. Per germline, CDR1 SGHRS and CDR2 YFSETQ. CDR3 DNA sequence: TGCGCCAGCAGGCGCCGAACAGGGGATGCAGATACGCAGTATTTT. Its translation: CASRRRTGDADTQYF.

The chain uses TRBV20-1 and TRBJ1-1; tentative D call: TRBD1 (5 bases). CDR3 length: 10 residues. Germline-derived CDR1 and CDR2 are DFQATT and SNEGSKA (reference sequence). The CDR3 sequence is CTAGRGEAFF. For the CDR3, the DNA is TGCACCGCGGGGAGGGGAGAAGCTTTCTTT.

This chain uses TRBV10-3 with TRBJ2-6; D not resolved. The length of the CDR3 is 17 residues. Trimming pared 3 bases from V and 2 bases from J, leaving 14 bases between. CDR1 and CDR2 from the germline V gene are ENHRY and SYGVKD. CDR3 DNA: TGTGCCATCAGTGATTTCAAGCCCATAGCTGGGGCCAACGTCCTGACTTTC. Translation gives CAISDFKPIAGANVLTF.

This clonotype was picked up many times. The chain carries TRBV6-5 and TRBJ2-7; weak D call: TRBD2 (6 bases). Trimming cost V 8 bases and J 4 bases, with 9 bases left between them. This CDR3 spans 11 amino acids. CDR1 is MNHEY and CDR2 is SVGAGI in the germline V gene. The CDR3 coding sequence is TGTGCCAGCGGGGGGACTTACGAGCAGTACGTC. Protein product: CASGGTYEQYV.

This chain uses TRBV29-1 with TRBJ2-5; no definite D call. The CDR3 is 12 amino acids. Germline CDR1 and CDR2: SQVTM and ANQGSEA. V dropped 7 bases and J dropped 5 bases, with 14 bases sitting between them. This CDR3 reads CSALSPSETQYF. CDR3 nucleotides: TGCAGCGCCCTATCACCGTCCGAGACCCAGTACTTC. The complete variable domain, with remaining parts taken from reference TRBV29-1 and TRBJ2-5, reads SAVISQKPSRDICQRGTSLTIQCQVDSQVTMMFWYRQQPGQSLTLIATANQGSEATYESGFVIDKFPISRPNLTFSTLTVSNMSPEDSSIYLCSALSPSETQYFGPGTRLLVL.